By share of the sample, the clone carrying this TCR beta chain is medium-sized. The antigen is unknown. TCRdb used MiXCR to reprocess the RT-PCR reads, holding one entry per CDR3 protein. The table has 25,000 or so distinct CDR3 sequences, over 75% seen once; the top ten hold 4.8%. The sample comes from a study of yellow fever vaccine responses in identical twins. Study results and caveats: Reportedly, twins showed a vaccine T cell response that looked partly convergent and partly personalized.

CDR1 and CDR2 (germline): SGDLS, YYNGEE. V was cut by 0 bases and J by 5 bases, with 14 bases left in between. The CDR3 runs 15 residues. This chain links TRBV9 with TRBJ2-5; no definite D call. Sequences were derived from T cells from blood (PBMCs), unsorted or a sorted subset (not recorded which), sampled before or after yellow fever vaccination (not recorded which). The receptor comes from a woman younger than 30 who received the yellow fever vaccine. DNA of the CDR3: TGTGCCAGCAGCGTAGAGGCAAAAAGTGGGGAGACCCAGTACTTC. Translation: CASSVEAKSGETQYF.